The rows below give T cell receptor beta chains drawn from one sample of a study of CD8+CD57+ T cells in acquired aplastic anemia. TCRdb called the reads again in MiXCR, with one record for every CDR3 protein. The top ten hold approximately 8% of the sample, which has hundreds of thousands of distinct CDR3 sequences, 45% to 65% seen once. The sample was sorted CD4+, CD8+, or CD8+CD57+ T cells (not recorded which) from PBMCs. These receptors all stem from a human donor with severe aplastic anemia or a healthy control (not recorded which). Each CDR3 is given with its conserved first and last residue. The D gene is left open where the match is weak. Not all rows give a size; the values are once, few, many and, for expanded clones, a class.

J gene,D gene,V gene,clone size,CDR3 protein,CDR3 DNA
TRBJ2-5,TRBD1,TRBV2,.,CASNLPVQGARETQYF,TGTGCCAGCAACCTCCCGGTACAGGGGGCGCGCGAGACCCAGTACTTC
TRBJ2-5,.,TRBV19,once,CASRTDRGTQYF,TGTGCCAGCAGGACTGACCGCGGGACCCAGTACTTC
TRBJ2-1,.,TRBV20-1,many,CSATEGGPYNEQFF,TGCAGTGCTACGGAAGGGGGTCCTTACAATGAGCAGTTCTTC
TRBJ2-7,.,TRBV5-1,.,CASSPEDRYSYEQYF,TGCGCCAGCAGTCCCGAAGACAGGTACTCCTACGAGCAGTACTTC
TRBJ1-1,TRBD1,TRBV5-6,.,CASSLVGQGGGTEAFF,TGTGCCAGCAGCTTGGTCGGACAGGGCGGGGGCACTGAAGCTTTCTTT
TRBJ1-6,.,TRBV7-2,.,CASSAQYNSPLHF,TGTGCCAGCAGCGCCCAATATAATTCACCCCTCCACTTT
TRBJ1-2,TRBD1,TRBV7-8,many,CASSTGDRGTNYGYTF,TGTGCCAGCAGTACCGGGGACAGGGGAACTAACTATGGCTACACCTTC
TRBJ1-6,TRBD1,TRBV25-1,few,CASSAQGVRRNSPLHF,TGTGCCAGCAGTGCGCAGGGGGTAAGAAGAAATTCACCCCTCCACTTT
TRBJ2-1,TRBD2,TRBV19,many,CASSILFRGTSGYNEQFF,TGTGCCAGTAGTATATTATTTAGAGGAACTAGCGGGTACAATGAGCAGTTCTTC
TRBJ2-7,TRBD2,TRBV7-9,.,CASSRLAGGPPSYEQYF,TGTGCCAGCAGTCGACTAGCGGGAGGGCCCCCCTCCTACGAGCAGTACTTC
TRBJ2-1,.,TRBV7-9,many,CASSPPGNEQFF,TGTGCCAGCAGCCCCCCTGGGAATGAGCAGTTCTTC
TRBJ2-7,.,TRBV5-1,.,CASSLGDPHLHYEQYF,TGCGCCAGCAGCTTGGGGGACCCCCACCTCCACTACGAGCAGTACTTC
TRBJ1-1,TRBD1,TRBV25-1,.,CASSSGQGLQAFF,TGTGCCAGCAGCTCGGGACAGGGTCTTCAAGCTTTCTTT
TRBJ2-7,TRBD1,TRBV6-6,.,CASNPDRGYEQYF,TGTGCCAGCAACCCGGACAGGGGTTACGAGCAGTACTTC
TRBJ1-2,.,TRBV6-4,.,CASSRGLSYGYTF,TGTGCCAGCAGTCGGGGTCTGTCCTATGGCTACACCTTC
TRBJ2-1,TRBD2,TRBV7-9,.,CASSLGGGPNNEQFF,TGTGCCAGCAGCTTGGGGGGAGGGCCGAACAATGAGCAGTTCTTC
TRBJ2-3,.,TRBV13,few,CASSFGTTTDTQYF,TGTGCTAGCAGCTTCGGGACCACCACAGATACGCAGTATTTT
TRBJ2-1,.,TRBV20-1,.,CSAESSGNEQFF,TGCAGTGCCGAGAGCTCGGGCAATGAGCAGTTCTTC
TRBJ1-1,TRBD1,TRBV3-1,few,CASSRPGQGATEAFF,TGTGCCAGCAGCCGACCGGGACAGGGGGCCACTGAAGCTTTCTTT
TRBJ2-6,TRBD1,TRBV10-1,.,CASLGDSSGANVLTF,TGCGCCAGCCTGGGGGACAGCTCGGGGGCCAACGTCCTGACTTTC
TRBJ1-2,.,TRBV2,.,CASSVGPPANYGHTF,TGTGCCAGCAGTGTTGGGCCGCCGGCAAACTATGGCCACACCTTC
TRBJ1-6,.,TRBV5-1,many,CASSGDGYNSPLHF,TGCGCCAGCAGCGGGGACGGATATAATTCACCCCTCCACTTT
TRBJ2-5,TRBD2,TRBV2,.,CASSGLEGETQYF,TGTGCCAGCAGCGGACTAGAGGGAGAGACCCAGTACTTC
TRBJ1-6,.,TRBV20-1,.,CGVPIGSPLHF,TGCGGTGTTCCAATAGGTTCACCCCTCCACTTT
TRBJ2-1,.,TRBV7-9,.,CASSFRGYEQFF,TGTGCCAGCAGCTTCAGGGGTTATGAGCAGTTCTTC
TRBJ1-2,.,TRBV14,many,CASSQEGRGPLGGYTF,TGTGCCAGCAGCCAAGAGGGCCGGGGGCCCTTAGGTGGCTACACCTTC
TRBJ2-7,.,TRBV5-1,.,CASSLEREPAYEQYF,TGTGCCAGCAGCCTCGAGAGGGAGCCCGCCTACGAGCAGTACTTC
TRBJ2-5,TRBD2,TRBV19,.,CASSIGRRGEETQYF,TGTGCCAGTAGTATAGGACGGCGGGGGGAAGAGACCCAGTACTTC
TRBJ1-1,TRBD1,TRBV28,few,CASSFRPGQGSTEAFF,TGTGCCAGCAGTTTTCGTCCGGGACAGGGTAGCACTGAAGCTTTCTTT
TRBJ2-7,TRBD2,TRBV7-6,.,CASSFSAGAEFYEQYF,TGTGCCAGCAGCTTCTCAGCGGGGGCCGAATTCTACGAGCAGTACTTC
TRBJ1-5,.,TRBV7-3,many,CASSLAANQPQHF,TGTGCCAGCAGCTTGGCAGCAAATCAGCCCCAGCATTTT
TRBJ1-6,TRBD1,TRBV2,.,CANSPDRGSNSPLHF,TGTGCCAATTCCCCCGACAGGGGGTCCAATTCACCCCTCCACTTT
TRBJ1-1,.,TRBV7-8,few,CASSPWGQEAFF,TGTGCCAGCAGCCCCTGGGGCCAGGAAGCTTTCTTT
TRBJ1-5,.,TRBV7-9,.,CASSRDRRNQPQHF,TGTGCCAGCAGCCGAGACAGGAGGAATCAGCCCCAGCATTTT
TRBJ2-7,.,TRBV20-1,.,CSAPRDSLNEQYF,TGCAGTGCCCCCCGGGACTCCCTGAACGAGCAGTACTTC
TRBJ2-3,TRBD2,TRBV2,.,CASSGLAGSVTDTQYF,TGTGCCAGCAGTGGACTAGCGGGGAGTGTTACAGATACGCAGTATTTT
TRBJ1-2,.,TRBV5-1,.,CASSKQQDYGYTF,TGCGCCAGCAGCAAACAACAGGACTATGGCTACACCTTC
TRBJ2-7,TRBD2,TRBV7-2,.,CASSSHGGGYASEQYF,TGTGCCAGCAGCTCCCATGGCGGGGGTTACGCCTCCGAGCAGTACTTC
TRBJ1-1,.,TRBV7-3,few,CASSLSLGRDTEAFF,TGTGCCAGCAGCTTATCCCTGGGACGGGACACTGAAGCTTTCTTT
TRBJ2-7,.,TRBV7-2,many,CASSLAGGTAYEQYF,TGTGCCAGCAGCTTAGCGGGGGGCACTGCCTACGAGCAGTACTTC
TRBJ1-5,TRBD1,TRBV10-1,.,CASTPGQGTIRNQPQHF,TGTGCCAGTACCCCGGGACAGGGGACCATTCGGAATCAGCCCCAGCATTTT
TRBJ2-7,.,TRBV7-9,.,CACSPLTSGYEQYF,TGTGCCTGCAGCCCGTTGACTAGTGGGTACGAGCAGTACTTC
TRBJ2-1,TRBD2,TRBV19,many,CASSMQPSSGGYNEQFF,TGTGCCAGTAGTATGCAACCCTCTAGCGGGGGCTACAATGAGCAGTTCTTC
TRBJ2-5,TRBD1,TRBV5-4,few,CASSIRGHGTQYF,TGTGCCAGCAGCATCAGGGGGCATGGGACCCAGTACTTC
TRBJ2-5,.,TRBV20-1,many,CSASAGAPMATQYF,TGCAGTGCTTCTGCGGGGGCCCCAATGGCCACCCAGTACTTC
TRBJ2-3,TRBD2,TRBV20-1,many,CSARGLAASTDTQYF,TGCAGTGCTAGAGGACTAGCGGCTAGCACAGATACGCAGTATTTT
TRBJ2-1,.,TRBV19,many,CASSKGEVYNEQFF,TGTGCCAGCAGCAAAGGGGAAGTCTACAATGAGCAGTTCTTC
TRBJ1-6,.,TRBV20-1,.,CSARPTNGITLHF,TGCAGTGCTAGACCCACTAACGGCATCACCCTCCACTTT
TRBJ1-6,.,TRBV7-3,.,CASSLTSNSPLHF,TGTGCCAGCAGCTTAACGAGTAATTCACCCCTCCACTTT
TRBJ2-5,TRBD2,TRBV11-2,.,CASSGTSRGETQYF,TGTGCCAGCAGCGGGACTAGTAGAGGGGAGACCCAGTACTTC
TRBJ2-6,.,TRBV10-3,.,CAISGLGSSGANVLTF,TGTGCCATCAGTGGGCTCGGGAGCTCTGGGGCCAACGTCCTGACTTTC
TRBJ2-7,.,TRBV5-1,.,CASSSGTARLYEQYF,TGCGCCAGCAGTTCGGGGACTGCGAGGCTCTACGAGCAGTACTTC
TRBJ1-6,TRBD1,TRBV9,.,CASSGSRGTANSPLHF,TGTGCCAGCAGCGGAAGCAGGGGGACCGCGAATTCACCCCTCCACTTT